Listed below are T cell receptor beta chains from one sample, sequenced in a study of cytomegalovirus exposure and HLA in healthy donors. Assay: immunoSEQ multiplex PCR; the TCRdb copy retains only in-frame clones and omits some. In the table there are over 35,000 clones, around 60% of which are singletons. Sequencing was carried out using PBMCs. The source of these receptors is a human donor in good health. CDR3s leave out the opening cysteine and the closing phenylalanine or tryptophan. The order of the fields is CDR3 length, V gene, CDR3 protein.

cdr3_length: 15
v_call: TRBV11-2
cdr3_aa: ASSPLRTGQGAYEQY

cdr3_length: 12
v_call: TRBV7-9
cdr3_aa: ASSPGTGPQGYT

cdr3_length: 11
v_call: TRBV27
cdr3_aa: ASSFSGTGELF

cdr3_length: 12
v_call: TRBV19
cdr3_aa: ASSSGGGGNEQF

cdr3_length: 12
v_call: TRBV28
cdr3_aa: ASGGREGYSPLH

cdr3_length: 13
v_call: TRBV28
cdr3_aa: ASSPLAGGTDEQF

cdr3_length: 12
v_call: TRBV6-1
cdr3_aa: ASSENNRGHGYT

cdr3_length: 13
v_call: TRBV18
cdr3_aa: ASSPRLAGIGEQY

cdr3_length: 14
v_call: TRBV11-2
cdr3_aa: ASNLLGRRGADTIY

cdr3_length: 13
v_call: TRBV6-5
cdr3_aa: ASSYQVAGGGEAF

cdr3_length: 14
v_call: TRBV7-2
cdr3_aa: ASSLDMPATNEKLF

cdr3_length: 14
v_call: TRBV7-9
cdr3_aa: ASSFWTGSLGNTIY

cdr3_length: 10
v_call: TRBV2
cdr3_aa: ASSERFGGYT

cdr3_length: 11
v_call: TRBV7-9
cdr3_aa: ASTSSGSETQY

cdr3_length: 14
v_call: TRBV4-2
cdr3_aa: ASSQEGRGNTDTQY

cdr3_length: 11
v_call: TRBV6-5
cdr3_aa: ASRIIGTGAYT